This section outlines one TCR beta chain sequence together with its context. Repertoires were generated with immunoSEQ multiplex PCR, while TCRdb's copy carries only in-frame clones and drops some. In the table there are roughly 380,000 clones, 89% of which are singletons. These data come from a study of blood T cell repertoires in COVID-19. The overall study: Samples representing acute and convalescent COVID-19 were sourced from the United States, Italy and Spain.

The CDR3 totals 15 residues. Germline V gives CDR1 MRHNA, CDR2 SNTAGT. V lost 0 bases to trimming and J lost 2 bases, with 7 bases between them. The V gene is TRBV6-4, the J gene TRBJ2-2; tentative D call: TRBD2 (6 bases). The sequence was obtained from a woman aged 40-49 years with COVID-19, enrolled during active disease. The sequenced sample consisted of peripheral blood. In DNA form, the CDR3 reads TGTGCCAGCAGTGACTCCGGACTAAACACCGGGGAGCTGTTTTTT. This gives the protein CASSDSGLNTGELFF.